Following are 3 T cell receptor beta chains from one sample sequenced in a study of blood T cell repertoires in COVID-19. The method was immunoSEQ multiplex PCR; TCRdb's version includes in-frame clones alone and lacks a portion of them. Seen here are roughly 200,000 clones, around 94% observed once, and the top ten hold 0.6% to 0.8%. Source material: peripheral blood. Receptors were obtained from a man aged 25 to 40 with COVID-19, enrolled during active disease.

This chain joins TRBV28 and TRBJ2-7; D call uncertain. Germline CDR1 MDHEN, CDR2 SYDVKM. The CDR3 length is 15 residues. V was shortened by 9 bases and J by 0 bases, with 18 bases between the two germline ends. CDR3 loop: CASSPRHPSSYEQYF. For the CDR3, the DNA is TGTGCCAGTTCCCCACGTCACCCGAGCTCCTACGAGCAGTACTTC.

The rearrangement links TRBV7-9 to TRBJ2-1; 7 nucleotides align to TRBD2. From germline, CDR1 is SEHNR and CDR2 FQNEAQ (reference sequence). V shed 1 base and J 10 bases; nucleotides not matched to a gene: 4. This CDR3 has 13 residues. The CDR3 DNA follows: TGTGCCAGCAGCTTAGGAGGGGAGGGAGAGCAGTTCTTC. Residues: CASSLGGEGEQFF.

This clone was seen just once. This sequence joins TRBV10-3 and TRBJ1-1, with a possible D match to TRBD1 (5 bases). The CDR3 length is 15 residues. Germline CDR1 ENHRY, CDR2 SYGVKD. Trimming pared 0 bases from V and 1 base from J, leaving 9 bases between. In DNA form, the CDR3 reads TGTGCCATCAGTGAGTCGACGGGGGAGAACACTGAAGCTTTCTTT. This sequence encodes CAISESTGENTEAFF.